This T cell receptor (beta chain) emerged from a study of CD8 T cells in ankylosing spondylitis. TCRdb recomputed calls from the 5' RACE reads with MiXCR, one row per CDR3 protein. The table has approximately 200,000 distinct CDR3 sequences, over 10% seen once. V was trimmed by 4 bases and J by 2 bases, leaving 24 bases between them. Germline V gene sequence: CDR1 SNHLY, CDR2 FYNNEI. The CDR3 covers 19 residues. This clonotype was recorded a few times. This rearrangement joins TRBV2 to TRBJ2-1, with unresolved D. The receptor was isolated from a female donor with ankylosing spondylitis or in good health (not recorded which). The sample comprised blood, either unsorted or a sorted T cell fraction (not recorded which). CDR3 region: CASSASYPGDVPPYNEQFF. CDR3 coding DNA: TGTGCCAGCAGTGCATCCTATCCGGGCGATGTTCCACCCTACAATGAGCAGTTCTTC.